This TCR beta chain originates from a study of Ad26.COV2.S vaccination and SARS-CoV-2 variants (dated by TCRdb to the early 2020s). About the full investigation: Vaccine-arm donors came from COV1001, a multicentre, randomized, double-blind, placebo-controlled phase I-IIa trial of Ad26.COV2.S in healthy adults. The specificity and breadth of SARS-CoV-2-reactive T cell receptors after Ad26.COV2.S vaccination were assessed by TCRbeta repertoire sequencing. Throughout the experiments and outcome assessment, investigators stayed blinded to trial group allocation. A total of approximately 32 samples were included in the TCR-sequenced set, comprising some 20 Ad26.COV2.S vaccine recipients, 5 placebo recipients and 8 SARS-CoV-2 convalescent individuals. Dosing of Ad26.COV2.S was intramuscular, at either 5x10^10 or 1x10^11 viral particles, delivered as one shot or as two shots spaced 56 days apart. Participants in the trial were split at random into five groups of five each, receiving low-dose or high-dose Ad26.COV2.S once or twice, or else placebo on both occasions. Broad study findings and their caveats: Vaccine and placebo recipients had similar non-spike TCR breadth, a finding consistent with the vaccine containing only spike. After vaccination, spike-specific CD8+ and CD4+ T cell responses were reported to show substantial breadth. Higher spike-specific TCR breadth was observed in Ad26.COV2.S recipients than in placebo recipients (P = 0.0014). The study was not powered for comparison of responses between vaccine doses or regimens. The authors noted that total T cell responses may have been underestimated by the TCR breadth and depth analyses.

CDR3 length: 14 amino acids, cysteine to phenylalanine. The sequence is cut down to CDR3 DNA, 42 bases in frame from base 1. Trimming removed 8 bases from V and 0 bases from J, leaving 11 bases between the germline ends. The germline V gene (reference sequence) specifies MNHNY as CDR1 and SVGAGI as CDR2. To note about this clone: This receptor's antigen is unknown. Nothing much larger sits one base from this clone, and base qualities are not available.

The immunoSEQ Assay was used to sequence TCRbeta CDR3 regions. After extraction, genomic DNA underwent amplification by bias-controlled multiplex PCR, followed by high-throughput sequencing. Processing in the source paper ran as follows. To quantify the absolute abundance of every unique TCRbeta CDR3 region, sequences were collapsed and filtered. Usable DNA was measured by amplifying reference genes present in all nucleated cells, and TCRbeta template counts were normalized to that usable DNA to estimate T cell fraction. Repertoire TCRs were annotated as SARS-CoV-2-specific when V gene, CDR3 amino acid sequence and J gene were exactly matched to a known reactive TCR set. The reference SARS-CoV-2 TCR set was derived from MIRA and filtered for enrichment in COVID-19-positive ImmuneCODE repertoires, a step that removed public or cross-reactive TCRs. Based on the MIRA antigens, annotated TCRs were further analysed at the level of specific ORF or position within ORF. Depth was the summed frequency of annotated unique rearrangements, while breadth was defined as annotated unique rearrangements over total unique productive rearrangements. Two-sided Wilcoxon rank-sum tests were applied when comparing TCR breadth between groups. Not all clones reach the TCRdb copy of this immuneACCESS table, which keeps in-frame sequences only. Checked studies attribute under half of the gap to unresolved V genes and leave the rest unexplained. That table furnishes V, J and clone size, whereas the DNA furnished D and trimming. The sample data list approximately 420,000 clones, and approximately 91% of these were observed just once. The top ten hold roughly 3% of the sample.

The treatment or condition label for this specimen denotes: approximately 18 received Ad26.COV2.S at low or high dose, single or two shots; a few received placebo; per-sample allocation not given. Repertoires of vaccine and placebo recipients were sequenced from samples collected on day 63 after the first injection. Between 29 July and 7 August 2020, Cohort 1b enrolled around 25 adults aged 18-55 years at one site in Boston, USA. As a vaccine, Ad26.COV2.S was a replication-incompetent adenovirus type 26 vector that expressed a prefusion-stabilized SARS-CoV-2 spike protein derived from the original Wuhan strain.

The clonotype was recovered from a person aged 18-60 years who received the Ad26.COV2.S COVID-19 vaccine or a placebo. The sequenced sample was peripheral blood, obtained in a trial of Ad26.COV2.S vaccine versus placebo. The V gene is TRBV6-6 and the J gene is TRBJ1-5; the D gene remains uncertain. The nucleotides are TGTGCCAGCGGTCCGGGCGATAGCAATCAGCCCCAGCATTTT. Its amino acids are CASGPGDSNQPQHF.